The 6 T cell receptor beta chains in this list originate from one sample, sequenced in a study of identical twins. TCRdb re-called the 5' RACE reads through MiXCR, storing one row per CDR3 protein. Of roughly 1,500,000 distinct CDR3 sequences listed, 25% to 35% are singletons. The material sequenced was cord blood. These receptors were obtained from a newborn girl in good health.

The chain carries TRBV6-6 and TRBJ2-1; the D is unclear. This CDR3 contains 14 residues. The V gene's germline CDR1 is MNHNY and CDR2 SVGAGI (reference sequence). V was clipped by 4 bases and J by 2 bases, with 9 bases between them. This CDR3 is CASSSPAPYNEQFF. The CDR3 nucleotides are TGTGCCAGCAGTTCACCCGCTCCCTACAATGAGCAGTTCTTC.

In regard to this clonotype: An end of the junction differs from the germline gene, which may be a read error. The rearrangement links TRBV7-2 to TRBJ2-1, with D maybe TRBD2 (5 bases). The germline CDR1 and CDR2 sequences are SGHTA and FQGNSA. The CDR3 consists of 14 residues. CDR3 protein: CASSQEGLADEQFF. In DNA form, the CDR3 reads TGCGCCAGCAGCCAAGAAGGTCTAGCCGATGAGCAGTTCTTC.

This clonotype was seen ten or more times. V and J are TRBV20-1 and TRBJ1-1; D is uncertain. Trimming stripped 0 bases from V and 0 bases from J, with 5 bases between. The CDR3 is 13 residues long. Per the germline V gene, CDR1 is DFQATT and CDR2 is SNEGSKA (reference sequence). The chain's CDR3 is CSARDRVNTEAFF. The CDR3 DNA reads as TGCAGTGCTAGAGATCGGGTGAACACTGAAGCTTTCTTT.

The chain couples TRBV3-1 to TRBJ1-1; D perhaps matches TRBD1 (5 bases). V was trimmed by 4 bases and J by 0 bases, leaving 15 bases between them. Germline values: CDR1 LGHDT, CDR2 YNNKEL (reference sequence). The CDR3 contains 16 residues. CDR3 amino acids: CASSRKPGPMNTEAFF. The DNA of the CDR3 is TGTGCCAGCAGCCGAAAACCGGGACCGATGAACACTGAAGCTTTCTTT.

The chain is built from TRBV9 and TRBJ1-1, with D perhaps matching TRBD1 (6 bases). The germline CDR1 and CDR2 sequences are SGDLS and YYNGEE. The ends were cut back, 0 bases at V and 8 bases at J, with 14 bases in the middle. CDR3 length: 14 residues. In DNA, the CDR3 is TGTGCCAGCAGCGTAGCCCCAGGGGTAGGGGAAGCTTTCTTT. Protein product: CASSVAPGVGEAFF.

The V call is TRBV28, the J call TRBJ1-2; 7 bases line up with TRBD1. With V trimmed by 2 bases and J by 4 bases, 7 bases remained unmatched. The CDR3 runs 15 residues. Germline V lookup: CDR1 MDHEN, CDR2 SYDVKM. The CDR3 sequence: CASSLGDRVFYGYTF. CDR3 DNA: TGTGCCAGCAGTTTAGGGGACAGAGTCTTCTATGGCTACACCTTC.